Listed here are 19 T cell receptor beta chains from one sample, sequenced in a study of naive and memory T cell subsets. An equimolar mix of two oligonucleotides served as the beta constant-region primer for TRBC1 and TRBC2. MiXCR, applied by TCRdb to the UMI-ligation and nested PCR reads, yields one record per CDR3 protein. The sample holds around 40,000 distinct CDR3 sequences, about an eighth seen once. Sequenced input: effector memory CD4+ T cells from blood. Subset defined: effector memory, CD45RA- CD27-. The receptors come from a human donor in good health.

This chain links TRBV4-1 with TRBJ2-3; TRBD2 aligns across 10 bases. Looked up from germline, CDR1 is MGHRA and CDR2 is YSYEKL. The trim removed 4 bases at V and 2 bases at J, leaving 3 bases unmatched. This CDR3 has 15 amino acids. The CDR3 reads CASSPTSGDTDTQYF. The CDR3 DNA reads TGCGCCAGCAGCCCCACTAGCGGGGACACAGATACGCAGTATTTT.

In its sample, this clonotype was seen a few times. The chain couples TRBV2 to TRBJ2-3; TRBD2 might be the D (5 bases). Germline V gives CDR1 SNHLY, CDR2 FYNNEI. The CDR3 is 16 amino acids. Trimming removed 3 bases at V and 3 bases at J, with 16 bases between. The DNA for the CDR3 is TGTGCCAGCAGTGATCTGGGCGCGGGTTTTACAGATACGCAGTATTTT. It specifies CASSDLGAGFTDTQYF.

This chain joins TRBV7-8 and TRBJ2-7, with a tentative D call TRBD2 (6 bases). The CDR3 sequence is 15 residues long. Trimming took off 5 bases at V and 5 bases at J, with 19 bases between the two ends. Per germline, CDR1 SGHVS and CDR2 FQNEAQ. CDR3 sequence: CASSLEISGFDEQYF. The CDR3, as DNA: TGTGCCAGCAGCCTCGAGATTAGCGGTTTCGACGAGCAGTACTTC.

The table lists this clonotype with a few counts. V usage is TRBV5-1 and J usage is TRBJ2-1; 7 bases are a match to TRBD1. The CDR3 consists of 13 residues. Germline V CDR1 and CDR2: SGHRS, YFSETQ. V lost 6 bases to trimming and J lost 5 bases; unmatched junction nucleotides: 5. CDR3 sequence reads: CASTMGQNNEQFF. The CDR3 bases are TGCGCCAGCACCATGGGACAGAACAATGAGCAGTTCTTC.

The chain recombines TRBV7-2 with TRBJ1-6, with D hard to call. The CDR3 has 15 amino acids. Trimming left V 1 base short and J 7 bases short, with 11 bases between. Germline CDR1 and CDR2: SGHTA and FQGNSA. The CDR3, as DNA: TGTGCCAGCAGCTTAGGCGGGCCGTTGAATTCACCCCTCCACTTT. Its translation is CASSLGGPLNSPLHF.

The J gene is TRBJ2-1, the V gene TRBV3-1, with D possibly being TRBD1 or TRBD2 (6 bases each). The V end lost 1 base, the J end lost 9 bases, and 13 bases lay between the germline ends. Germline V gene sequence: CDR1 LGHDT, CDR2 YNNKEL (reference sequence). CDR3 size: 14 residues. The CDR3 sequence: CASSQGGAWGEQFF. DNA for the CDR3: TGTGCCAGCAGCCAAGGGGGGGCTTGGGGTGAGCAGTTCTTC.

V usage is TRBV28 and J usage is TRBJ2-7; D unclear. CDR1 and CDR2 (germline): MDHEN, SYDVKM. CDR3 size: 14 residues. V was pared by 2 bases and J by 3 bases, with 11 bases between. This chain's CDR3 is CASSLQQLFYEQYF. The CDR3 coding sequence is TGTGCCAGCAGTTTACAACAGCTTTTCTACGAGCAGTACTTC.

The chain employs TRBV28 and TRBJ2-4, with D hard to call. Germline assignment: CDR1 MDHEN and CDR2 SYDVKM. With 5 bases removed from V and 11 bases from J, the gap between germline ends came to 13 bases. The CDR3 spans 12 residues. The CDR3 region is CASSPHVGFQYF. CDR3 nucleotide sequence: TGTGCCAGCAGTCCCCACGTGGGTTTTCAGTACTTC. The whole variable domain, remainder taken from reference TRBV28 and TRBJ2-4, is DVKVTQSSRYLVKRTGEKVFLECVQDMDHENMFWYRQDPGLGLRLIYFSYDVKMKEKGDIPEGYSVSREKKERFSLILESASTNQTSMYLCASSPHVGFQYFGAGTRLSVL.

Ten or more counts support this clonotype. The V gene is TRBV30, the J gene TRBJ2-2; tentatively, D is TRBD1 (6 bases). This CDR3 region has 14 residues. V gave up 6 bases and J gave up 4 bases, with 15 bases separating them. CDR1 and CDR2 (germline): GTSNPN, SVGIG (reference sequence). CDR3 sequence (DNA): TGTGCCTGCCCCGCAGGGGCTCGCACCGGGGAGCTGTTTTTT. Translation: CACPAGARTGELFF.

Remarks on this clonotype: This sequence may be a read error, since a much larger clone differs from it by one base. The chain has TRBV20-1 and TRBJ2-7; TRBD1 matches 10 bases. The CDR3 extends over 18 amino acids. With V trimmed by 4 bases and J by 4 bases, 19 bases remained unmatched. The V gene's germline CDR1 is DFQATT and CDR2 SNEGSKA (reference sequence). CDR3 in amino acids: CSANAVGQGWLALYEQYF. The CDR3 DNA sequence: TGCAGTGCTAATGCTGTGGGACAGGGGTGGCTAGCCCTTTACGAGCAGTACTTC.

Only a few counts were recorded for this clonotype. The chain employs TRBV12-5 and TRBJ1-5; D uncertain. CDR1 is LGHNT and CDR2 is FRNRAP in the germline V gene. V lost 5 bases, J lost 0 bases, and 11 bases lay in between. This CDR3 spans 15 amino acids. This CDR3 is CASGQSQVSNQPQHF. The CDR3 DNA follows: TGTGCTAGTGGTCAGTCCCAGGTTAGCAATCAGCCCCAGCATTTT.

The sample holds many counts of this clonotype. Here the CDR3 reads CASSFLGESTDTQYF. The CDR3 DNA reads as TGTGCCAGCAGCTTTTTGGGGGAATCCACAGATACGCAGTATTTT. The rearrangement links TRBV5-6 to TRBJ2-3; the D gene could be TRBD1 or TRBD2 (5 bases each). The length of the CDR3 is 15 residues. Germline assignment: CDR1 SGHDT and CDR2 YYEEEE. V was shortened by 2 bases and J by 2 bases, with 12 bases between the two germline ends.

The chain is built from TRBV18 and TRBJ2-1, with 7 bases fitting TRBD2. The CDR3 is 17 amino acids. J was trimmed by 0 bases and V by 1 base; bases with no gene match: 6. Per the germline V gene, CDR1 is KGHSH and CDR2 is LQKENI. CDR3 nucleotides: TGTGCCAGCTCACCACTGCTAACGGGGGGCTCCTACAATGAGCAGTTCTTC. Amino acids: CASSPLLTGGSYNEQFF.

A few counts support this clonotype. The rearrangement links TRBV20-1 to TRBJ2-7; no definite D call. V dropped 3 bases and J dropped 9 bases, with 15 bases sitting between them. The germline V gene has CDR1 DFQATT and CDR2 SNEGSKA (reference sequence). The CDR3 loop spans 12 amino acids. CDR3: CSASTDLTGQYF. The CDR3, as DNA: TGCAGTGCTAGTACGGACCTTACGGGGCAGTACTTC.

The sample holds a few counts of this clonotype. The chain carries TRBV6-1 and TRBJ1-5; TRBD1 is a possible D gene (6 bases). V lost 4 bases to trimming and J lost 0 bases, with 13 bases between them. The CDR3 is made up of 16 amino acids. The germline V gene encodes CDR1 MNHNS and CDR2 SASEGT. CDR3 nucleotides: TGTGCCAGCAGTGGGGGGGCACTGTTTAGCAATCAGCCCCAGCATTTT. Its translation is CASSGGALFSNQPQHF.

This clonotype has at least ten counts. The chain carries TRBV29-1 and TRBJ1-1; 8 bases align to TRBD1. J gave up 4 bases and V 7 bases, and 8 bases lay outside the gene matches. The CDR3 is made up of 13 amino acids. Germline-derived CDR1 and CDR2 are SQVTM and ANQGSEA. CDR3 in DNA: TGCAGCGCCCGAAGACAGGGGTCCACTGAAGCTTTCTTT. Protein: CSARRQGSTEAFF.

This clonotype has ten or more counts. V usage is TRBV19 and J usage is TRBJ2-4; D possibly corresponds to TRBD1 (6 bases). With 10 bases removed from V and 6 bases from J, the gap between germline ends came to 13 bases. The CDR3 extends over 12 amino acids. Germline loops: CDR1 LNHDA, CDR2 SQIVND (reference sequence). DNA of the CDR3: TGTGCCACCCGGACAGTTTCAAACATTCAGTACTTC. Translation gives CATRTVSNIQYF.

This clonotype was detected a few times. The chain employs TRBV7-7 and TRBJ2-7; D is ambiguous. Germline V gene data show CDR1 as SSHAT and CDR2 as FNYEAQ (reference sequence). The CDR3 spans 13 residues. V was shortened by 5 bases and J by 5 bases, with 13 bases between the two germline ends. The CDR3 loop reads CASSPVLSHEQYF. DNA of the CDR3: TGTGCCAGCAGCCCCGTGTTAAGCCACGAGCAGTACTTC. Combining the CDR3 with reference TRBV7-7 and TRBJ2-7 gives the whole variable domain GAGVSQSPRYKVTKRGQDVTLRCDPISSHATLYWYQQALGQGPEFLTYFNYEAQPDKSGLPSDRFSAERPEGSISTLTIQRTEQRDSAMYRCASSPVLSHEQYFGPGTRLTVT.

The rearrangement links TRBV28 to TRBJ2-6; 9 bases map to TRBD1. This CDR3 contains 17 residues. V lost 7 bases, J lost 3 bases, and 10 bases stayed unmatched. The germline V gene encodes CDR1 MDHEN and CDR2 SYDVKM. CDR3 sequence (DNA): TGTGCCAGCAAGGCTCTACAGGGGGCGCATGGGGCCAACGTCCTGACTTTC. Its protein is CASKALQGAHGANVLTF.